This T cell receptor (beta chain) was recovered during a study of cytomegalovirus exposure and HLA in healthy donors. In the PCR, 60 Vbeta and 13 Jbeta primers were used. The assay was immunoSEQ multiplex PCR, and TCRdb's table has in-frame clones only and misses some. Of approximately 210,000 clones detected, roughly 80% appear once; the ten largest clones hold approximately 5.7%. This CDR3 region has 16 residues. Germline lookup yields CDR1 MNHEY and CDR2 SVGAGI. V shed 0 bases and J shed 2 bases, with 14 bases lying between them. The source is a man between 40 and 49 years old in good health and CMV-seropositive. This chain uses TRBV6-5 with TRBJ2-7; TRBD2 is a possible D gene (6 bases). The sample was PBMCs. The chain's CDR3 is CASSYSSIADTYEQYF. The CDR3, as DNA: TGTGCCAGCAGTTACTCGTCCATAGCGGATACCTACGAGCAGTACTTC.